This T cell receptor (beta chain) was sequenced in a study of CD4 T cells in relation to SARS-CoV-2 and coronaviruses. Comments on this clone: The antigen remains undetermined.

CD4+ T cells from unexposed donors were obtained before the COVID-19 pandemic (2011-2018). From germline, CDR1 is KGHSH and CDR2 LQKENI. The CDR3 covers 11 residues. The ends were cut back, 4 bases at V and 9 bases at J, with 9 bases in the middle. Study-wide results and limits: SARS-CoV-2-driven expansion was significantly weaker in crossreactive than monoreactive clones.

Naive and memory CD4+ T cell DNA was deep-sequenced without culture. Generated by immunoSEQ multiplex PCR, the TCRdb table keeps only in-frame clones and is missing some. The data hold roughly 71,000 clones, with 85% to 90% observed a single time. The J gene is TRBJ1-1, the V gene TRBV18; D gene unclear. The specimen sequenced was memory CD4+ T cells from PBMCs. This clonotype was sampled from a human donor in good health. CDR3 DNA sequence: TGTGCCAGCTCACGAGAAGGGCAAGCTTTCTTT. This codes for CASSREGQAFF.